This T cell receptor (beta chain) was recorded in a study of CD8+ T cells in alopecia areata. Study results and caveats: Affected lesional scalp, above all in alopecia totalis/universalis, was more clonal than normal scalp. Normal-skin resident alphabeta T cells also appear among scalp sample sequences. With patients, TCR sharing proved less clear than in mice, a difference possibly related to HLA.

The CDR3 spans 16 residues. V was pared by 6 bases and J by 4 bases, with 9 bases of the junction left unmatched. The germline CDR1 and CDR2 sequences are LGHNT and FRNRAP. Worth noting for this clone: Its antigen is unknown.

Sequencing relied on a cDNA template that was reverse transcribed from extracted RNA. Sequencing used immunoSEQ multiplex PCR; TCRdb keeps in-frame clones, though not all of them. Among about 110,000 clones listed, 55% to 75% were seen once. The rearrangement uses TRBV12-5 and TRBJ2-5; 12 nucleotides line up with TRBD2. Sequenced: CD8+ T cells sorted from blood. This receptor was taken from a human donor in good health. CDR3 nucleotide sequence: TGTGCTAGTGGGCCCACCACTAGCGGGGGGAGAGAGACCCAGTACTTC. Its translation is CASGPTTSGGRETQYF. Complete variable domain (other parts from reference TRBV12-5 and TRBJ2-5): DARVTQTPRHKVTEMGQEVTMRCQPILGHNTVFWYRQTMMQGLELLAYFRNRAPLDDSGMPKDRFSAEMPDATLATLKIQPSEPRDSAVYFCASGPTTSGGRETQYFGPGTRLLVL.